This entry lists 28 T cell receptor beta chains sequenced from one sample in a study of control samples from healthy donors and cancer patients. This table comes from immunoSEQ multiplex PCR, and its TCRdb copy is limited to in-frame clones, with some not included. The sample shows under 150,000 clones, around nine tenths of them seen only once. The sequencing input was blood. Receptor source: a man aged 35-49 years in good health.

The J gene is TRBJ2-3, the V gene TRBV29-1; D is uncertain. Trimming took 7 bases from V and 2 from J, leaving 16 bases between them. The CDR3 runs to 14 residues. Germline CDR1 reads SQVTM; CDR2 reads ANQGSEA. The CDR3, as DNA: TGCAGCGCAAAGACCTTGACGGCCACAGATACGCAGTATTTT. Residues: CSAKTLTATDTQYF.

The gene calls are TRBV6-5 and TRBJ2-5; 7 bases are shared with TRBD2. The CDR3 runs 14 residues. J gave up 7 bases and V 5 bases, and 10 bases lay outside the gene matches. Germline V CDR1 and CDR2: MNHEY, SVGAGI. The CDR3 nucleotides read TGTGCCAGCAGTACCGGGACTACCCGAGGGACCCAGTACTTC. This codes for CASSTGTTRGTQYF.

The count of this clone is one. The chain carries TRBV10-1 and TRBJ1-1, with D possibly TRBD1 on 6 matching bases. V dropped 8 bases and J dropped 11 bases, with 15 bases sitting between them. CDR1 WNHNN and CDR2 SYGVQD come from the germline V gene (reference sequence). The CDR3 sequence is 11 residues long. The CDR3 DNA reads TGCGCCAGCCACCGACAGGCCGGGGCTTTCTTT. It specifies CASHRQAGAFF.

This chain joins TRBV5-4 and TRBJ1-1; 8 bases agree with TRBD1. J gave up 11 bases and V 5 bases, and 17 bases lay outside the gene matches. Looked up from germline, CDR1 is SGHNT and CDR2 is YYREEE (reference sequence). The length of the CDR3 is 15 residues. CDR3 sequence: CASSHPSGGKRDAFF. The CDR3 DNA follows: TGTGCCAGCAGTCACCCATCAGGGGGCAAGAGAGATGCTTTCTTT.

The J gene is TRBJ1-4, the V gene TRBV19, with D tentatively TRBD1 (5 bases). Germline CDR1 reads LNHDA; CDR2 reads SQIVND (reference sequence). This CDR3 spans 13 amino acids. Trimming left V 5 bases short and J 8 bases short, with 12 bases between. CDR3 DNA: TGTGCCAGTAGTCCCCCGGGACGGGAAAAACTGTTTTTT. As protein: CASSPPGREKLFF.

The chain couples TRBV5-1 to TRBJ1-2, with D possibly being TRBD1 (5 bases). Per germline, CDR1 SGHRS and CDR2 YFSETQ. V was trimmed by 0 bases and J by 3 bases, leaving 9 bases between them. The CDR3 has 14 amino acids. CDR3 sequence: CASSLDLGDYGYTF. CDR3 nucleotide sequence: TGCGCCAGCAGCTTGGATCTGGGGGACTATGGCTACACCTTC.

The DNA of the CDR3 is TGTGCCAGCAGTGACGGGACAGGGGGCGCAGAAGCTTTCTTT. It translates to CASSDGTGGAEAFF. The V and J genes are TRBV6-4 and TRBJ1-1, with 12 positions matching TRBD1. This CDR3 has 14 amino acids. The germline gives CDR1 MRHNA, CDR2 SNTAGT. Trimming removed 2 bases from V and 8 bases from J; junction bases left unmatched: 3.

V gene TRBV27 combines with J gene TRBJ2-1; perhaps TRBD1 as D (5 bases). The V and J ends lost 0 bases and 3 bases respectively, with 12 bases between them. The germline gives CDR1 MNHEY, CDR2 SMNVEV (reference sequence). CDR3 length: 16 amino acids. The CDR3 sequence is CASSLSPGAGYNEQFF. CDR3 sequence (DNA): TGTGCCAGCAGTTTATCTCCTGGGGCTGGCTACAATGAGCAGTTCTTC.

This clone was counted a single time. The V call is TRBV3-1 (or the pseudogene TRBV3-2), the J call TRBJ1-4; D unclear. The CDR3 is 13 amino acids. Germline CDR1 reads LGHDT; CDR2 reads YNNKEL (reference sequence). Trimming cost V 5 bases and J 5 bases, with 9 bases left between them. DNA for the CDR3: TGTGCCAGCAGCAGGACTGGGAATGAAAAACTGTTTTTT. Its protein product is CASSRTGNEKLFF.

V and J are TRBV12-3 or TRBV12-4 and TRBJ2-2; D uncertain. V was trimmed by 2 bases and J by 6 bases, leaving 7 bases between them. The CDR3 runs 13 residues. The CDR3 DNA sequence: TGTGCCAGCAGTTTAATTCAGCCCGGGGAGCTGTTTTTT. Translating gives CASSLIQPGELFF.

The chain couples TRBV10-2 to TRBJ2-5, with D possibly being TRBD2 (7 bases). The germline CDR1 and CDR2 sequences are WSHSY and SAAADI. The CDR3 extends over 14 amino acids. V lost 4 bases, J lost 4 bases, and 13 bases lay in between. CDR3 DNA: TGCGCCAGCAGTGTCCCCGGGGGGCGAGAGACCCAGTACTTC. Amino acid sequence: CASSVPGGRETQYF.

The rearrangement links TRBV6-2 or TRBV6-3 to TRBJ1-1, with D perhaps matching TRBD1 (5 bases). This CDR3 has 18 amino acids. Trimming removed 3 bases at V and 2 bases at J, with 22 bases between. Germline CDR1 and CDR2: MNHEY and SVGEGT. CDR3: CASSYRRGMTSLNTEAFF. Here the CDR3 DNA reads TGTGCCAGCAGTTATCGGCGGGGGATGACATCCCTTAACACTGAAGCTTTCTTT.

The chain carries TRBV9 and TRBJ2-7, with D uncertain. Between the trimmed V and J ends, which lost 4 bases and 2 bases, there was a span of 13 bases. This CDR3 has 14 residues. CDR1 SGDLS and CDR2 YYNGEE come from the germline V gene. The DNA of the CDR3 is TGTGCCAGCAGCTCCCCCGTCGGAGCCTACGAGCAGTACTTC. Its translation is CASSSPVGAYEQYF.

V usage is TRBV18 and J usage is TRBJ1-6; no definite D call. The CDR3 extends over 19 amino acids. Trimming took 3 bases from V and 0 from J, leaving 18 bases between them. CDR1 and CDR2 from the germline V gene are KGHSH and LQKENI. CDR3 sequence: CASSPLRSNADSYNSPLHF. As DNA, the CDR3 is TGTGCCAGCTCACCCCTAAGGTCCAACGCAGACTCCTATAATTCACCCCTCCACTTT.

V usage is TRBV5-1 and J usage is TRBJ1-2, with 7 positions matching TRBD1. The J segment lost 5 bases and the V segment lost 4 bases, leaving 5 bases of the junction unmatched. Germline V gene lookup returns CDR1 SGHRS and CDR2 YFSETQ. This CDR3 is 13 amino acids long. As DNA, the CDR3 is TGCGCCAGCAGCCGGGGGGACAGTTATGGCTACACCTTC. It translates to CASSRGDSYGYTF. Full variable domain (missing parts from reference TRBV5-1 and TRBJ1-2): KAGVTQTPRYLIKTRGQQVTLSCSPISGHRSVSWYQQTPGQGLQFLFEYFSETQRNKGNFPGRFSGRQFSNSRSEMNVSTLELGDSALYLCASSRGDSYGYTFGSGTRLTVV.

The chain joins TRBV6-5 to TRBJ1-4; D is possibly TRBD1 (6 bases). This CDR3 is built from 14 residues. Trimming removed 6 bases at V and 3 bases at J, with 11 bases between. CDR1 and CDR2 from the germline V gene are MNHEY and SVGAGI. The CDR3 loop reads CASRFNRANEKLFF. In nucleotides, the CDR3 is TGTGCCAGCAGGTTCAACAGGGCTAATGAAAAACTGTTTTTT.

This clone showed up just once. V usage is TRBV4-3 and J usage is TRBJ2-5; TRBD1 aligns across 7 bases. The V gene end was trimmed by 8 bases and the J gene end by 2 bases; junction bases not matched to a gene: 8. The CDR3 is made up of 14 amino acids. Per germline, CDR1 LGHNA and CDR2 YSLEER. CDR3: CASGSDREQETQYF. CDR3 in DNA: TGCGCCAGCGGTTCCGACAGGGAACAAGAGACCCAGTACTTC.

The rearrangement links TRBV7-2 to TRBJ2-7, with TRBD1 matching over 8 bases. Germline values: CDR1 SGHTA, CDR2 FQGNSA. The CDR3 length is 15 residues. After removal of 6 bases from V and 2 bases from J, the junction contained 9 bases not matched to a gene. For the CDR3, the DNA is TGTGCCAGCAGTTTTCTTCCGGGACAGGCCTACGAGCAGTACTTC. This gives the protein CASSFLPGQAYEQYF.

Notes on this clone: The junction does not match germline at one end; this may be a read error. The CDR3 loop reads CASRLGGHYGYTF. CDR3 nucleotides: TGTGCCAGCAGATTAGGAGGTCACTATGGCTACACCTTC. The V gene is TRBV7-9, the J gene TRBJ1-2; the D is unclear. The CDR3 contains 13 residues. In germline, CDR1 is SEHNR, CDR2 FQNEAQ (reference sequence).

The gene calls are TRBV27 and TRBJ2-7; the D is unclear. The germline CDR1 and CDR2 sequences are MNHEY and SMNVEV (reference sequence). The CDR3 runs to 11 residues. V was cut by 3 bases and J by 6 bases, with 6 bases left in between. Written as DNA, the CDR3 is TGTGCCAGCAGTTTCGGTGGCGAGCAGTACTTC. This codes for CASSFGGEQYF.

The V call is TRBV21-1, the J call TRBJ1-5. TRBV21-1 is a pseudogene segment. The CDR3 has 12 residues. CDR3 sequence (DNA): TGTGCCAGCAGTTTTACTGGGGAAACCCAGCATTTT. Translation gives CASSFTGETQHF.

The rearrangement uses TRBV6-1 and TRBJ1-4; D is undetermined. CDR1 MNHNS and CDR2 SASEGT come from the germline V gene. This CDR3 comprises 14 residues. V dropped 2 bases and J dropped 4 bases, with 8 bases sitting between them. The CDR3 loop is CASSEQQVNEKLFF. The DNA of the CDR3 is TGTGCCAGCAGTGAACAGCAGGTTAATGAAAAACTGTTTTTT.

Here the CDR3 DNA reads TGTGCCAGCAGCTTCACCGGGACAGGGCGAAATGAGCAGTTCTTC. This sequence encodes CASSFTGTGRNEQFF. The J gene is TRBJ2-1, the V gene TRBV7-9, with 9 nucleotides matching TRBD1. The V segment lost 3 bases and the J segment 7 bases; nucleotides outside the gene matches: 7. Germline V CDR1 and CDR2: SEHNR, FQNEAQ (reference sequence). CDR3 size: 15 residues. The whole variable domain, remainder taken from reference TRBV7-9 and TRBJ2-1, is DTGVSQNPRHKITKRGQNVTFRCDPISEHNRLYWYRQTLGQGPEFLTYFQNEAQLEKSRLLSDRFSAERPKGSFSTLEIQRTEQGDSAMYLCASSFTGTGRNEQFFGPGTRLTVL.

This chain connects TRBV7-7 to TRBJ2-5, with D perhaps matching TRBD1 (5 bases). Germline-derived CDR1 and CDR2 are SSHAT and FNYEAQ (reference sequence). CDR3 length: 14 amino acids. V gave up 4 bases and J gave up 5 bases, with 14 bases separating them. The CDR3: CASSSGLGVETQYF. The CDR3 region has the DNA TGTGCCAGCAGCTCCGGGCTAGGGGTGGAGACCCAGTACTTC. The full variable domain, its missing parts supplied by reference TRBV7-7 and TRBJ2-5, is GAGVSQSPRYKVTKRGQDVTLRCDPISSHATLYWYQQALGQGPEFLTYFNYEAQPDKSGLPSDRFSAERPEGSISTLTIQRTEQRDSAMYRCASSSGLGVETQYFGPGTRLLVL.

This clone appeared a single time. The rearrangement uses TRBV7-9 and TRBJ2-3, with 14 bases fitting TRBD2. Germline lookup yields CDR1 SEHNR and CDR2 FQNEAQ (reference sequence). There are 17 residues in the CDR3. V gave up 5 bases and J gave up 2 bases; unmatched junction bases: 6. For the CDR3, the DNA is TGTGCCAGCAGCAGGACTAGCGGGGGGACCGACACAGATACGCAGTATTTT. It codes for CASSRTSGGTDTDTQYF.

This chain uses TRBV10-1 with TRBJ2-1, with TRBD2 matching 11 bases. The germline CDR1 and CDR2 sequences are WNHNN and SYGVQD (reference sequence). The CDR3 is 17 amino acids. V gave up 3 bases and J gave up 6 bases; unmatched junction bases: 10. CDR3 loop: CASSEALAGGLPNEQFF. CDR3 coding DNA: TGCGCCAGCAGTGAAGCGCTAGCGGGGGGTCTACCCAATGAGCAGTTCTTC.

The rearrangement joins TRBV7-9 to TRBJ1-1; D is ambiguous. Germline loops: CDR1 SEHNR, CDR2 FQNEAQ (reference sequence). The germline V and J ends were trimmed by 5 bases and 1 base, with 14 bases remaining between them. The CDR3 consists of 15 residues. The CDR3 region has the DNA TGTGCCAGCAGCCCCACTGAGGGTCGGAACACTGAAGCTTTCTTT. This sequence encodes CASSPTEGRNTEAFF.

The CDR3 sequence: CASSLGGATFSYEQYF. CDR3 nucleotide sequence: TGCGCCAGCAGCTTGGGAGGGGCCACCTTCTCCTACGAGCAGTACTTC. This chain joins TRBV5-1 and TRBJ2-7; either TRBD1 or TRBD2 may supply D (5 bases each). The CDR3 has 16 amino acids. Trimming removed 0 bases at V and 0 bases at J, with 13 bases between. Germline-derived CDR1 and CDR2 are SGHRS and YFSETQ.